This T cell receptor beta chain was identified during a study of T-cell reconstitution after alpha-beta-depleted transplantation in children. CDR1 is SGHRS, CDR2 YFSETQ, per germline. V dropped 0 bases and J dropped 0 bases, with 6 bases sitting between them. The CDR3 is 14 amino acids. Unique molecular identifiers were incorporated into the prepared TCRbeta library. TCRdb analysed the PCR reads with MiXCR anew, one entry per CDR3 protein. The sample lists about 190,000 distinct CDR3 sequences; about 6.4% were seen once. This clonotype was detected many times. This specimen was PBMCs from the stem cell graft donor, taken from the stem cell graft. The receptor was isolated from a human donor who donated a stem cell graft to a child with Wiskott-Aldrich syndrome. The V and J genes are TRBV5-1 and TRBJ1-1, with unresolved D. The CDR3 region has the DNA TGCGCCAGCAGCTTGGTCAGCATGAACACTGAAGCTTTCTTT. As protein: CASSLVSMNTEAFF.